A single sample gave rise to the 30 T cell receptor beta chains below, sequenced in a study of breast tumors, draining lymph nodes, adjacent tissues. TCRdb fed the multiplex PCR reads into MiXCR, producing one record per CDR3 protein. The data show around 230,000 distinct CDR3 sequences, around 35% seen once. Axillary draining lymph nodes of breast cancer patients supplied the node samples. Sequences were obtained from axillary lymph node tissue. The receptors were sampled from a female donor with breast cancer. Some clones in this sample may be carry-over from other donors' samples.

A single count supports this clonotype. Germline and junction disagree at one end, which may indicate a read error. As DNA, the CDR3 is TGTGCCAGCTTTACAAACACCGGGGAGTTGTTTTTT. This encodes CASFTNTGELFF. This chain joins TRBV6-6 and TRBJ2-2, with a tentative D call TRBD2 (5 bases). Germline-derived CDR1 and CDR2 are MNHNY and SVGAGI (reference sequence). The CDR3 length is 12 residues.

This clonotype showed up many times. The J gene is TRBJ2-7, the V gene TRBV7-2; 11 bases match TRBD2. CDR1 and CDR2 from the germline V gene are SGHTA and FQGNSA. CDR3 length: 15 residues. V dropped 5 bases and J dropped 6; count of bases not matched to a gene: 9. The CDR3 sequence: CASSPRSGGAREQYF. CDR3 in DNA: TGTGCCAGCAGCCCTCGTAGCGGGGGGGCCCGCGAGCAGTACTTC.

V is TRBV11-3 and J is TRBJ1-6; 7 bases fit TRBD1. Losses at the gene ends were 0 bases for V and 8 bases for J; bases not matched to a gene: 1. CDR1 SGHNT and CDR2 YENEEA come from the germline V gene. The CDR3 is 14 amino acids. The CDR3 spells CASSLDRGDSPLHF. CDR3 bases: TGTGCCAGCAGCTTAGACAGGGGGGATTCACCCCTCCACTTT.

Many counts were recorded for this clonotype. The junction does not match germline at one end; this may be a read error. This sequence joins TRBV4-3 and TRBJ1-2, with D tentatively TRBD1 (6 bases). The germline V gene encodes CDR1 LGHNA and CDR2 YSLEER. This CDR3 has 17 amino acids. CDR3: CVSSRQLRTEVRYGYTF. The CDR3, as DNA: TGCGTCAGCAGCCGGCAGTTAAGGACAGAAGTACGCTATGGCTACACCTTC.

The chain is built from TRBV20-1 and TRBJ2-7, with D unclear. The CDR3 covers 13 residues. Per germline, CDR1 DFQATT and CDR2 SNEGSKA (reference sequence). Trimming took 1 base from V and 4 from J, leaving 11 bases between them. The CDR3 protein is CSARGPIEYEQYF. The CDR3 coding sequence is TGCAGTGCTAGAGGGCCTATCGAGTACGAGCAGTACTTC.

This CDR3 reads CASSLSSHRETQYF. The CDR3 DNA reads TGTGCCAGCAGTTTATCGAGTCACCGAGAGACCCAGTACTTC. V is TRBV27 and J is TRBJ2-5, with D unclear. With 0 bases removed from V and 4 bases from J, the gap between germline ends came to 9 bases. Germline CDR1 is MNHEY and CDR2 is SMNVEV (reference sequence). The CDR3 length is 14 residues.

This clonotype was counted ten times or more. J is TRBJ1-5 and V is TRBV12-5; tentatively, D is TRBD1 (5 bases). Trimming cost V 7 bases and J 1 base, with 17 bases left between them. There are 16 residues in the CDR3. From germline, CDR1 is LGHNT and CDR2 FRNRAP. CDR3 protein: CASASGPNRSNQPQHF. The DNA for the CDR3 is TGTGCTAGTGCCTCGGGACCAAATCGGAGCAATCAGCCCCAGCATTTT. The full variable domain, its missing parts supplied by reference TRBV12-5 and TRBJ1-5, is DARVTQTPRHKVTEMGQEVTMRCQPILGHNTVFWYRQTMMQGLELLAYFRNRAPLDDSGMPKDRFSAEMPDATLATLKIQPSEPRDSAVYFCASASGPNRSNQPQHFGDGTRLSIL.

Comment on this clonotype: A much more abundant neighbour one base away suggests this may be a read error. The CDR3 here is CASSHYPTAQETQYF. The CDR3 DNA is TGTGCCAGCAGTCACTATCCGACAGCACAAGAGACCCAGTACTTC. The V gene is TRBV6-6, the J gene TRBJ2-5; D perhaps matches TRBD1 (5 bases). V lost 5 bases to trimming and J lost 2 bases, with 15 bases between them. Germline CDR1 MNHNY, CDR2 SVGAGI (reference sequence). This CDR3 region has 15 residues.

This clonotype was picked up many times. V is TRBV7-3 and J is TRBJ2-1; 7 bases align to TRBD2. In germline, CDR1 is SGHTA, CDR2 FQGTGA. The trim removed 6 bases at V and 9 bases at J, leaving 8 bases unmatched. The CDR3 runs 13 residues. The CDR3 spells CASRRDYNGEQFF. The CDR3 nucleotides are TGTGCCAGCAGGCGGGACTATAATGGTGAGCAGTTCTTC.

The CDR3 region is CSLARGEQYF. CDR3 in DNA: TGCAGCTTAGCGAGGGGCGAGCAGTACTTC. The rearrangement uses TRBV29-1 and TRBJ2-7, with D perhaps given as TRBD1 or TRBD2 (5 bases each). The V end lost 8 bases, the J end lost 6 bases, and 11 bases lay between the germline ends. The CDR3 contains 10 residues. Germline lookup yields CDR1 SQVTM and CDR2 ANQGSEA.

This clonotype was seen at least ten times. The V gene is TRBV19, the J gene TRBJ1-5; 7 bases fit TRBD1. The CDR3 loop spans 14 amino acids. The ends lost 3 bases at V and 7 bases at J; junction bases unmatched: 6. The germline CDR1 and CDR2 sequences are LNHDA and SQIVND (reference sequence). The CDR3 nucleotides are TGTGCCAGTAGTATTCCGACAGGGCCCCAGCCCCAGCATTTT. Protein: CASSIPTGPQPQHF.

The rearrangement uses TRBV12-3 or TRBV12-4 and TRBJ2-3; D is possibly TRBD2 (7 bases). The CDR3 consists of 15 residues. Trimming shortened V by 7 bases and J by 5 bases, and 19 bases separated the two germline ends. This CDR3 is CASTLGAGAGDTQYF. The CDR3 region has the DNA TGTGCCAGCACCCTGGGGGCGGGGGCGGGAGATACGCAGTATTTT.

CDR3 bases: TGTGCCACCAGCAGAGTTCAGGGACATAGCAATCAGCCCCAGCATTTT. This sequence encodes CATSRVQGHSNQPQHF. The chain is built from TRBV15 and TRBJ1-5; D is possibly TRBD1 (6 bases). Germline V CDR1 and CDR2: LNHNV, YYDKDF (reference sequence). The V gene lost 1 base and the J gene lost 0 bases, with 10 bases spanning the gap. There are 16 residues in the CDR3.

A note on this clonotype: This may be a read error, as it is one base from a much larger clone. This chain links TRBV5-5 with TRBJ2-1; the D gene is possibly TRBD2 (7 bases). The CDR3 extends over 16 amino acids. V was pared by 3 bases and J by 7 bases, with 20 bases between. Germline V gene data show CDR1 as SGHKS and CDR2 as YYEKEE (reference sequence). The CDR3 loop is CASSWNSAGAQNEQFF. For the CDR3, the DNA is TGTGCCAGCAGCTGGAATAGCGCGGGGGCTCAAAATGAGCAGTTCTTC.

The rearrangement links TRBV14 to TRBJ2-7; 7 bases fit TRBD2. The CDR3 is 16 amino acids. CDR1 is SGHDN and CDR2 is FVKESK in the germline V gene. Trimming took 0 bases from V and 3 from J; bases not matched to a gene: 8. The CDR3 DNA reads TGTGCCAGCAGCCAAGATTGGGGGAGGGCCGGCTACGAGCAGTACTTC. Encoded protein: CASSQDWGRAGYEQYF.

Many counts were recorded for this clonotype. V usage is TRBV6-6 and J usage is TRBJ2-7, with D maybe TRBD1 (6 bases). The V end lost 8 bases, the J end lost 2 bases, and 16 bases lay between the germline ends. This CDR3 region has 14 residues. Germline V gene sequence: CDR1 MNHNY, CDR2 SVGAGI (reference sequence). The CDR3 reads CASRNARGTYEQYF. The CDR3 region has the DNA TGTGCCAGCCGAAACGCTAGGGGGACCTACGAGCAGTACTTC.

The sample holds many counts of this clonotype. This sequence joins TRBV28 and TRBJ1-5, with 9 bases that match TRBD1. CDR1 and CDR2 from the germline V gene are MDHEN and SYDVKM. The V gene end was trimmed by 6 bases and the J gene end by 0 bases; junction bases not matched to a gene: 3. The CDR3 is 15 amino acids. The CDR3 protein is CASRTGGGSNQPQHF. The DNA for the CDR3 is TGTGCCAGCAGGACAGGGGGAGGTAGCAATCAGCCCCAGCATTTT. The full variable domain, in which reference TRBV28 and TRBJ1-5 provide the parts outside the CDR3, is DVKVTQSSRYLVKRTGEKVFLECVQDMDHENMFWYRQDPGLGLRLIYFSYDVKMKEKGDIPEGYSVSREKKERFSLILESASTNQTSMYLCASRTGGGSNQPQHFGDGTRLSIL.

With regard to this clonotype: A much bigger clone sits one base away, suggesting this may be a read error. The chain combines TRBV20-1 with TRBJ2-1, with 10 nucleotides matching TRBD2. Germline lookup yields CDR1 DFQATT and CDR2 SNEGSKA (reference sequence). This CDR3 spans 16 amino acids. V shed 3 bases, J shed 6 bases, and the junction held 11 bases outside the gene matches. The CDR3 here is CSASIIGLAAINEQFF. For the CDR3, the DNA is TGCAGTGCTAGTATTATTGGACTAGCGGCAATCAATGAGCAGTTCTTC.

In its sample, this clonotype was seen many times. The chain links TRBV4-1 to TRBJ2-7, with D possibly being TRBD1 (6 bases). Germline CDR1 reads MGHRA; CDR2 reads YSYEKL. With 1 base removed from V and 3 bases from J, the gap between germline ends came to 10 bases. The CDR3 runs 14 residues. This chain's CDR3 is CASSQVRDNYEQYF. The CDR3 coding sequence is TGCGCCAGCAGCCAAGTCAGGGACAACTACGAGCAGTACTTC.

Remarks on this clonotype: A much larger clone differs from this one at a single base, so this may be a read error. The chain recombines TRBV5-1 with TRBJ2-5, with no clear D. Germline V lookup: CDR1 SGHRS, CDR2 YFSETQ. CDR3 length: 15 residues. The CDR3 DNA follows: TGCGTCAGCAGCTTGGCAGCCAGAACAGAAGAGACCCAGTACTTC. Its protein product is CVSSLAARTEETQYF. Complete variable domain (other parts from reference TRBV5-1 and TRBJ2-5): KAGVTQTPRYLIKTRGQQVTLSCSPISGHRSVSWYQQTPGQGLQFLFEYFSETQRNKGNFPGRFSGRQFSNSRSEMNVSTLELGDSALYLCVSSLAARTEETQYFGPGTRLLVL.

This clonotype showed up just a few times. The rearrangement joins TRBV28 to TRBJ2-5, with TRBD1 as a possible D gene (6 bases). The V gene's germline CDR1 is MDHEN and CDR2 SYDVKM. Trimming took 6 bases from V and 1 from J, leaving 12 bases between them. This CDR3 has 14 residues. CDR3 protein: CASSERQVQETQYF. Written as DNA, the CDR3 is TGTGCCAGCAGCGAACGACAGGTCCAAGAGACCCAGTACTTC.

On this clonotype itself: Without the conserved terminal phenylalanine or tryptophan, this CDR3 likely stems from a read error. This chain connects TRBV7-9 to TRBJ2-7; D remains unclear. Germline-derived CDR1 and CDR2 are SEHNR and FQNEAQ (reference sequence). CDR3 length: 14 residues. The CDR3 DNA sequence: TGTGCCAGCAGCTTTGGTGGGATCTCCTGCGAGCAGTACCTC. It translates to CASSFGGISCEQYL.

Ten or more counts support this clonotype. The CDR3 nucleotides are TGCGCCAGCAGCTTCCTACAGGGGCTTTCCTACAATGAGCAGTTCTTC. Its protein is CASSFLQGLSYNEQFF. This rearrangement joins TRBV5-1 to TRBJ2-1; 7 nucleotides align to TRBD1. Trimming at V came to 2 bases and at J to 1 base, leaving 6 bases not matched to a gene. Germline V gene lookup returns CDR1 SGHRS and CDR2 YFSETQ. The CDR3 totals 16 residues. The entire variable domain, with the rest obtained from reference TRBV5-1 and TRBJ2-1, is as follows: KAGVTQTPRYLIKTRGQQVTLSCSPISGHRSVSWYQQTPGQGLQFLFEYFSETQRNKGNFPGRFSGRQFSNSRSEMNVSTLELGDSALYLCASSFLQGLSYNEQFFGPGTRLTVL.

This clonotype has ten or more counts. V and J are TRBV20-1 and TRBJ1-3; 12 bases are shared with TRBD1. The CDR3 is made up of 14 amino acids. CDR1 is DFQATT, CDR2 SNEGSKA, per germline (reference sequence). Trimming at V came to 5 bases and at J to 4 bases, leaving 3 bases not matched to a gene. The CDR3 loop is CSAGDRGLGNTIYF. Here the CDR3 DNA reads TGCAGTGCTGGGGACAGGGGGCTCGGAAACACCATATATTTT.

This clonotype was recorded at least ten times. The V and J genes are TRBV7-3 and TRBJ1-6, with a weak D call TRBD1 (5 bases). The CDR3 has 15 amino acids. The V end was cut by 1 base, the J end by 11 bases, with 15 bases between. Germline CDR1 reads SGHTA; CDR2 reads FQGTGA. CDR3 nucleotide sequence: TGTGCCAGCAGCTTAATAGCAGGGAAGAGGGCACCCCTCCACTTT. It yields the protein CASSLIAGKRAPLHF.

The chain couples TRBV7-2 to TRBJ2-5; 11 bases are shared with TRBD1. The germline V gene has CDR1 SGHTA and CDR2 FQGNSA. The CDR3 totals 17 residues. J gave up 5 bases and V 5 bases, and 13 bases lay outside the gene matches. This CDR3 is CASSRPGQGVRGETQYF. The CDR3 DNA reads TGTGCCAGCAGCCGACCGGGACAGGGGGTCCGCGGGGAGACCCAGTACTTC.

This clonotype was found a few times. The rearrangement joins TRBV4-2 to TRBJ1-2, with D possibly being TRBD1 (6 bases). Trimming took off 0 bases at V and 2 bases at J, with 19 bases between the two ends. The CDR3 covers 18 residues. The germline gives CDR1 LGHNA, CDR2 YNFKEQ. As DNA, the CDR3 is TGTGCCAGCAGCCAAGATCCGGGGAGGGGGGCCGAGAACTATGGCTACACCTTC. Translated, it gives CASSQDPGRGAENYGYTF.

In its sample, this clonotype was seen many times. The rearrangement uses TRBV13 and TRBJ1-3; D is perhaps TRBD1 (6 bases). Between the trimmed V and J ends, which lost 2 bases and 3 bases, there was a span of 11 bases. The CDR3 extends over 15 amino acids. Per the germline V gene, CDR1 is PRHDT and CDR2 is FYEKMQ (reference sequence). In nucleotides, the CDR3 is TGTGCCAGCAGCTTATGGGGGCAGAGTGGAAACACCATATATTTT. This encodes CASSLWGQSGNTIYF. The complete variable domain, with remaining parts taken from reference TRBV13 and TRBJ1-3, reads AAGVIQSPRHLIKEKRETATLKCYPIPRHDTVYWYQQGPGQDPQFLISFYEKMQSDKGSIPDRFSAQQFSDYHSELNMSSLELGDSALYFCASSLWGQSGNTIYFGEGSWLTVV.

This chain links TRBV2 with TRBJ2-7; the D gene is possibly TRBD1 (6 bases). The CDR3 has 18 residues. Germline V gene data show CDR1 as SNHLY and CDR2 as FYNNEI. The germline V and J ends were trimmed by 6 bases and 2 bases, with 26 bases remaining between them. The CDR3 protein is CASSLPLGSLDRPYEQYF. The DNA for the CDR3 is TGTGCCAGCAGCCTCCCTTTGGGGAGTCTGGACAGACCCTACGAGCAGTACTTC.

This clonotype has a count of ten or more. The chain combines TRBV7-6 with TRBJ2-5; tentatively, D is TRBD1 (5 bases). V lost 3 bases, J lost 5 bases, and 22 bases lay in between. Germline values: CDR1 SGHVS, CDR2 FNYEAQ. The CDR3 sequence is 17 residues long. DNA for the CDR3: TGTGCCAGCAGCTTTCTCACAGGAAGGGGATCATCGGAGACCCAGTACTTC. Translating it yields CASSFLTGRGSSETQYF.